Below are 16 T cell receptor beta chains sequenced from a single sample in a study of naive and memory T cell subsets. Both TRBC1 and TRBC2 were covered by a beta constant-region primer of two equimolar oligonucleotides. Four rounds of PCR amplified the ligated cDNA using nested alpha and beta constant-region primers plus SP2. TCRdb reprocessed the UMI-ligation and nested PCR reads with MiXCR, giving one entry per CDR3 protein. The repertoire holds around 29,000 distinct CDR3 sequences, with approximately 17% as singletons. The material sequenced was effector memory CD4+ T cells from blood. This sample's subset: effector memory, CD45RA- CD27-. These receptors came from a human donor in good health.

This clonotype has a count of ten or more. This rearrangement joins TRBV6-1 to TRBJ1-1; TRBD1 is a possible D gene (5 bases). Germline CDR1 is MNHNS and CDR2 is SASEGT. The CDR3 runs 17 residues. Between the trimmed V and J ends, which lost 2 bases and 0 bases, there was a span of 16 bases. CDR3 in amino acids: CASSETVGRGLNTEAFF. Written as DNA, the CDR3 is TGTGCCAGCAGTGAAACGGTTGGGCGGGGCCTGAACACTGAAGCTTTCTTT.

The gene calls are TRBV28 and TRBJ2-1; the match to TRBD2 covers 9 bases. Germline-derived CDR1 and CDR2 are MDHEN and SYDVKM. This CDR3 has 15 amino acids. The V gene end was trimmed by 5 bases and the J gene end by 6 bases; junction bases not matched to a gene: 8. For the CDR3, the DNA is TGTGCCAGCAGTCATCTAGCGGGACATCCCAATGAGCAGTTCTTC. It specifies CASSHLAGHPNEQFF. Using reference TRBV28 and TRBJ2-1 for the parts outside the CDR3, the full variable domain is DVKVTQSSRYLVKRTGEKVFLECVQDMDHENMFWYRQDPGLGLRLIYFSYDVKMKEKGDIPEGYSVSREKKERFSLILESASTNQTSMYLCASSHLAGHPNEQFFGPGTRLTVL.

The chain recombines TRBV9 with TRBJ1-4; D uncertain. The CDR3 is made up of 12 amino acids. The germline V gene encodes CDR1 SGDLS and CDR2 YYNGEE. V lost 2 bases to trimming and J lost 8 bases, with 7 bases between them. CDR3: CASSVKLEKLFF. The CDR3 DNA reads TGTGCCAGCAGCGTTAAATTAGAAAAACTGTTTTTT. Full variable domain (missing parts from reference TRBV9 and TRBJ1-4): DSGVTQTPKHLITATGQRVTLRCSPRSGDLSVYWYQQSLDQGLQFLIQYYNGEERAKGNILERFSAQQFPDLHSELNLSSLELGDSALYFCASSVKLEKLFFGSGTQLSVL.

This clonotype was detected a few times. This chain joins TRBV7-2 and TRBJ2-7; a possible D gene is TRBD2 (5 bases). Trimming pared 3 bases from V and 7 bases from J, leaving 13 bases between. The CDR3 is made up of 13 amino acids. Germline assignment: CDR1 SGHTA and CDR2 FQGNSA. In nucleotides, the CDR3 is TGTGCCAGCAGCTTGAGGGATTTTCGGGAGCAGTACTTC. Its protein is CASSLRDFREQYF.

This clonotype was picked up a small number of times. The rearrangement uses TRBV6-5 and TRBJ2-7; weak D call: TRBD2 (6 bases). The CDR3 consists of 15 residues. Trimming took 2 bases from V and 6 from J, leaving 17 bases between them. The germline CDR1 and CDR2 sequences are MNHEY and SVGAGI. Written as DNA, the CDR3 is TGTGCCAGCAGTTACACGGGAGTATGGGCCCGCGAGCAGTACTTC. This encodes CASSYTGVWAREQYF.

This clonotype has ten or more counts. The rearrangement links TRBV29-1 to TRBJ1-1; TRBD1 agrees at 12 bases. The V and J ends lost 4 bases and 0 bases, in that order; junction bases with no gene match: 3. Germline V lookup: CDR1 SQVTM, CDR2 ANQGSEA. This CDR3 has 15 residues. The DNA of the CDR3 is TGCAGCGTTGGGGACAGGGGGCTTTTGAACACTGAAGCTTTCTTT. Amino acids: CSVGDRGLLNTEAFF.

This clonotype was recorded many times. V usage is TRBV28 and J usage is TRBJ2-3, with 11 nucleotides matching TRBD2. With V trimmed by 3 bases and J by 5 bases, 10 bases remained unmatched. Per the germline V gene, CDR1 is MDHEN and CDR2 is SYDVKM. The CDR3 is made up of 17 amino acids. The CDR3 DNA is TGTGCCAGCAGTTTGTCCTTAGCGGGAGGGACGGTAGATACGCAGTATTTT. This gives the protein CASSLSLAGGTVDTQYF.

The chain carries TRBV27 and TRBJ2-2; the D is unclear. The CDR3 loop spans 15 amino acids. Germline V CDR1 and CDR2: MNHEY, SMNVEV (reference sequence). Trimming removed 2 bases from V and 2 bases from J, with 9 bases in between. CDR3: CASSLQYSNTGELFF. In DNA form, the CDR3 reads TGTGCCAGCAGTTTACAGTACAGTAACACCGGGGAGCTGTTTTTT.

This clonotype was observed at least ten times. This rearrangement joins TRBV5-1 to TRBJ2-7; TRBD1 matches 10 bases. From germline, CDR1 is SGHRS and CDR2 YFSETQ. CDR3 length: 15 residues. V dropped 3 bases and J dropped 3; count of bases not matched to a gene: 6. The CDR3 sequence is CASSWGTGDDYEQYF. The CDR3 DNA is TGCGCCAGCAGCTGGGGGACAGGGGACGACTACGAGCAGTACTTC.

This clonotype was detected only a few times. The chain is built from TRBV6-5 and TRBJ2-1; 10 nucleotides align to TRBD1. CDR3 length: 19 amino acids. Germline trimming cut 0 bases from V and 6 bases from J; bases unmatched to any gene: 14. CDR1 is MNHEY and CDR2 is SVGAGI in the germline V gene. The CDR3 sequence is CASSYSKTLTGGRGNEQFF. As DNA, the CDR3 is TGTGCCAGCAGTTACTCGAAAACGCTGACAGGGGGCCGTGGCAATGAGCAGTTCTTC.

The genes are TRBV12-5 and TRBJ2-7; possibly TRBD2 for D (6 bases). Trimming cost V 4 bases and J 2 bases, with 15 bases left between them. Germline CDR1 is LGHNT and CDR2 is FRNRAP. The CDR3 loop spans 15 amino acids. The CDR3, as DNA: TGTGCTAGTGGTTCACAGGCGGGAAGTCCCTACGAGCAGTACTTC. Translation: CASGSQAGSPYEQYF.

The chain combines TRBV20-1 with TRBJ2-7, with 10 bases lining up with TRBD1. The CDR3 length is 15 residues. V was clipped by 3 bases and J by 5 bases; unmatched bases: 10. Looked up from germline, CDR1 is DFQATT and CDR2 is SNEGSKA (reference sequence). In nucleotides, the CDR3 is TGCAGTGCTAGGCCGGGACAGGGGATCAGGAACGAGCAGTACTTC. This sequence encodes CSARPGQGIRNEQYF.

This chain uses TRBV7-8 with TRBJ2-5; D gene unclear. CDR1 is SGHVS, CDR2 FQNEAQ, per germline. Deletions cut 2 bases from V and 1 base from J, with 8 bases between. CDR3 length: 14 residues. DNA for the CDR3: TGTGCCAGCAGCTTATCCTGGCTCCAAGAGACCCAGTACTTC. It is translated as CASSLSWLQETQYF.

This clonotype was counted at least ten times. This chain connects TRBV3-1 to TRBJ2-7, with D perhaps TRBD2 (5 bases). V was cut by 4 bases and J by 6 bases, with 25 bases left in between. The CDR3 sequence is 17 residues long. Germline CDR1 reads LGHDT; CDR2 reads YNNKEL (reference sequence). The CDR3 protein is CASSPPRGNSRIGEQYF. DNA of the CDR3: TGTGCCAGCAGCCCCCCCCGGGGAAACAGCCGGATTGGCGAGCAGTACTTC.

This chain connects TRBV6-6 to TRBJ2-3; 10 positions agree with TRBD2. Trimming took 6 bases from V and 0 from J; bases not matched to a gene: 15. CDR3 size: 19 residues. Germline assignment: CDR1 MNHNY and CDR2 SVGAGI (reference sequence). Here the CDR3 DNA reads TGTGCCAGCAGCCCCCTGGTGGTAGCGGGAGGACTTAGCACAGATACGCAGTATTTT. Translation: CASSPLVVAGGLSTDTQYF.

The V gene is TRBV7-3, the J gene TRBJ2-1; TRBD2 is a possible D gene (5 bases). V lost 1 base, J lost 6 bases, and 10 bases lay in between. CDR1 is SGHTA and CDR2 is FQGTGA in the germline V gene. The CDR3 is 14 residues long. The CDR3 DNA reads TGTGCCAGCAGCTTAATCGGACTTACCAATGAGCAGTTCTTC. Translating gives CASSLIGLTNEQFF.